A single count supports the clone carrying this T cell receptor (beta chain). What it binds is unknown. The source of the sample is a study of vaccination and CD4 T cells after COVID-19. Study details: Day 14 and days 161 to 241 post-vaccination were the sampling points for a few convalescent patients.

The time point here: late sampling 161 to 241 days after vaccination in a few convalescent patients. Treatment specified: roughly nine-day PBMC culture with coronavirus spike peptide pools or control peptides (ViraFEST assay). Using peptide pools, antigen-specific T cells were expanded in ViraFEST before TCRs were sequenced. Peptide pools at approximately 10 ug/ml stimulated about 1.8 million PBMCs per well with roughly 10 IU/ml IL-2. The CDR3 runs 15 residues. V lost 5 bases to trimming and J lost 3 bases; unmatched junction nucleotides: 7. The germline V gene has CDR1 SGHTA and CDR2 FQGNSA. General observations from the study: Median SARS-CoV-2-reactive clonotypes rose from about 22 to 38, not significantly.

Once obtained from cultured CD4+ T cells, the DNA was sequenced using the Oncomine TCR Beta short-read assay. Each CDR3 protein gets one entry after TCRdb re-called the PCR reads with MiXCR. The repertoire holds about 25,000 distinct CDR3 sequences, 25% to 30% seen once, with about 7.1% in the top ten. V usage is TRBV7-2 and J usage is TRBJ2-3; 8 bases map to TRBD2. The material sequenced was CD4+ T cells from blood, cultured in vitro, taken about 7 months after SARS-CoV-2 vaccination. This receptor was identified in a human donor who had recovered from COVID-19. The CDR3 DNA reads as TGTGCCAGCAGCACAGCTAGCGGGCGGACAGATACGCAGTATTTT. This translates into CASSTASGRTDTQYF.